The text below deals with one T cell receptor (beta chain). This record belongs to a study of blood T cell repertoires in COVID-19. Generated by immunoSEQ multiplex PCR, the TCRdb table keeps only in-frame clones and is missing some. This table holds 150,000 to 200,000 clones, over 75% found once. The cohort comprised adults aged 18 to 89 years residing in around 25 US areas. Germline lookup yields CDR1 ENHRY and CDR2 SYGVKD. The CDR3 consists of 15 residues. V was shortened by 6 bases and J by 0 bases, with 12 bases between the two germline ends. The clonotype comes from a woman between 18 and 29 years old who had recovered from COVID-19. The chain carries TRBV10-3 and TRBJ1-3; weak D call: TRBD1 (6 bases). Material for sequencing was PBMCs or T cells enriched from blood (not recorded which). CDR3 DNA: TGTGCCATCAGATCACAGGGCCTCTCTGGAAACACCATATATTTT. It yields the protein CAIRSQGLSGNTIYF.